The clone carrying this T cell receptor (beta chain) was counted between two and nine times. The target antigen is unknown. This CDR3 region has 16 residues. Germline-derived CDR1 and CDR2 are SGHRS and YFSETQ. Trimming removed 4 bases from V and 2 bases from J, with 18 bases in between. These data come from a study of T cells after yellow fever vaccination. On the study more broadly: Preparation used SMART-Seq v4 Ultra Low Input for the low-cell-number fractions. Study findings and constraints: The secondary response showed a weaker magnitude and a faster peak, day 5 versus 15. Clones from primary vaccination mostly reappeared after the booster (around 97% CD4, around 90% CD8).

For TCR, cDNA came from 5'RACE template switching, which added a universal primer site and UMIs. TCRdb independently ran MiXCR on the 5' RACE reads; one entry per CDR3 protein. Of roughly 300,000 distinct CDR3 sequences listed, roughly 8.6% are singletons. The receptor comes from a man aged 18 to 29 who received the YFV17D yellow fever vaccine. Source: PBMCs, taken approximately 47 days after the first yellow fever vaccination. The chain recombines TRBV5-1 with TRBJ2-5; the D gene is possibly TRBD2 (6 bases). In DNA, the CDR3 is TGCGCCAGCAGCCCAGGCCGGGCGGGGCCTCAAGAGACCCAGTACTTC. Encoded protein: CASSPGRAGPQETQYF.